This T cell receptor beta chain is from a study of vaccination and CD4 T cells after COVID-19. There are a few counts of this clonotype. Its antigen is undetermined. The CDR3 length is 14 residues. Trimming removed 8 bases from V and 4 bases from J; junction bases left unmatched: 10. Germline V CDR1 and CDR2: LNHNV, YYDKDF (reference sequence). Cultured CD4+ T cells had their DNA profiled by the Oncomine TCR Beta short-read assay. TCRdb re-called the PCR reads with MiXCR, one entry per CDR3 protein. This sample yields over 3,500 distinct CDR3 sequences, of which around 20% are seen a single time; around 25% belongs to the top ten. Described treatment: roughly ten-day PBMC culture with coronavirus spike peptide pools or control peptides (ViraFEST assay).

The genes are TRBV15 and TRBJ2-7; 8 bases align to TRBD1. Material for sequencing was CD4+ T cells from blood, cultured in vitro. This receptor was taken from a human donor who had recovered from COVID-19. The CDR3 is CATGTDRGSYEQYF. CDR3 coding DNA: TGTGCCACCGGTACCGACAGGGGCAGTTACGAGCAGTACTTC.